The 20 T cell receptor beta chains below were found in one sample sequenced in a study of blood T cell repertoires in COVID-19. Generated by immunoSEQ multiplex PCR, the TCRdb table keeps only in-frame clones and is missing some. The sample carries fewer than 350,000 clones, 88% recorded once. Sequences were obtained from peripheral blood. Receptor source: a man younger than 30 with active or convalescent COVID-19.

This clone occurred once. This CDR3 reads CSASKLAGGEMNTGELFF. CDR3 DNA: TGCAGTGCTAGTAAACTAGCGGGGGGAGAGATGAACACCGGGGAGCTGTTTTTT. This sequence joins TRBV20-1 and TRBJ2-2; 12 bases fit TRBD2. Looked up from germline, CDR1 is DFQATT and CDR2 is SNEGSKA (reference sequence). The CDR3 has 18 amino acids. Trimming at V came to 3 bases and at J to 1 base, leaving 9 bases not matched to a gene.

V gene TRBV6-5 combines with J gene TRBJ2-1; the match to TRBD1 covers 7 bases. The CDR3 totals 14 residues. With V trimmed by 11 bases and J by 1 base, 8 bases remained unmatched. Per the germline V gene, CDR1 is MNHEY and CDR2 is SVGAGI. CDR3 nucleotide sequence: TGTGCCCACGATAGGGACAGTTCCTACAATGAGCAGTTCTTC. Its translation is CAHDRDSSYNEQFF.

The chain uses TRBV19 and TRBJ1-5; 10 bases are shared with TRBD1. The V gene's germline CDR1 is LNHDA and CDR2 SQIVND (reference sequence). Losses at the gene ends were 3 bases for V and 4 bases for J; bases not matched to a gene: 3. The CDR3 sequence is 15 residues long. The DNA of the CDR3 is TGTGCCAGTAGTATTTCGGGACAGGGGAATCAGCCCCAGCATTTT. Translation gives CASSISGQGNQPQHF.

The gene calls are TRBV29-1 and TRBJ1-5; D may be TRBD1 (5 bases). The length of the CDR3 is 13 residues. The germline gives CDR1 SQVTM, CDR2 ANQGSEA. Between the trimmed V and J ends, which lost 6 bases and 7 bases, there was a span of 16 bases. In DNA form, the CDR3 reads TGCAGCGTGGCAGGGTATATTGGCCAGCCCCAGCATTTT. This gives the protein CSVAGYIGQPQHF.

CDR3 region: CASSLLLGADYGYTF. CDR3 sequence (DNA): TGTGCCAGCAGCTTGCTCCTGGGGGCGGACTATGGCTACACCTTC. This chain uses TRBV7-2 with TRBJ1-2; D is possibly TRBD1 (6 bases). The CDR3 contains 15 residues. V was trimmed by 3 bases and J by 3 bases, leaving 14 bases between them. Germline V CDR1 and CDR2: SGHTA, FQGNSA.

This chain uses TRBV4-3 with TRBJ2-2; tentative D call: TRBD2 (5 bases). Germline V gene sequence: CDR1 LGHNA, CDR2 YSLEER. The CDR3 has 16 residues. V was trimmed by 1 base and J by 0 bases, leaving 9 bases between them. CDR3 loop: CASSQGSAANTGELFF. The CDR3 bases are TGCGCCAGCAGCCAAGGTTCAGCGGCGAACACCGGGGAGCTGTTTTTT.

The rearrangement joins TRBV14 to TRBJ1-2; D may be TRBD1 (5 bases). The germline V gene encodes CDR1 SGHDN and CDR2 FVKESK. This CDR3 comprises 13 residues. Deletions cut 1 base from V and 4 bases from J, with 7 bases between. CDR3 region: CASSQGGAYGYTF. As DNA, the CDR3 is TGTGCCAGCAGCCAAGGGGGCGCCTATGGCTACACCTTC.

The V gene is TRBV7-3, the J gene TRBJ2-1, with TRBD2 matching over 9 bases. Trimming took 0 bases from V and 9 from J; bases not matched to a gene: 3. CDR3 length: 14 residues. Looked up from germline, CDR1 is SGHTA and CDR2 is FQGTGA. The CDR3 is CASSLTSGGGEQFF. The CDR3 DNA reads TGTGCCAGCAGCTTAACTAGCGGGGGTGGTGAGCAGTTCTTC.

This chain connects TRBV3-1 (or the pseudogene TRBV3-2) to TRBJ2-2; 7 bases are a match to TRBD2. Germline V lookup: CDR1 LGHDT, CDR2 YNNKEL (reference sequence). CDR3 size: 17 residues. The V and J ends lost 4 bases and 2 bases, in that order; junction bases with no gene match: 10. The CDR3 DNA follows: TGTGCCAGCAGCCTCCGGTGGGCTAGCGGCAACACCGGGGAGCTGTTTTTT. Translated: CASSLRWASGNTGELFF.

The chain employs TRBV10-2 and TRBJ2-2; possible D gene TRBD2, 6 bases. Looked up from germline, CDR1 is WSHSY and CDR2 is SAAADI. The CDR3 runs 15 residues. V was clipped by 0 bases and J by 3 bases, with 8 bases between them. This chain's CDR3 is CASSESGGYTGELFF. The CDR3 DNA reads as TGCGCCAGCAGTGAGTCTGGAGGGTACACCGGGGAGCTGTTTTTT.

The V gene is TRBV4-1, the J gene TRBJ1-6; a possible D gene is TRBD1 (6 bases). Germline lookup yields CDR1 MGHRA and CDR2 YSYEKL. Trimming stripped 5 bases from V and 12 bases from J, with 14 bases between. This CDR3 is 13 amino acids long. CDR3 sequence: CASSGWGPGPLHF. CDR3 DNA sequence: TGCGCCAGCAGCGGTTGGGGGCCGGGACCCCTCCACTTT.

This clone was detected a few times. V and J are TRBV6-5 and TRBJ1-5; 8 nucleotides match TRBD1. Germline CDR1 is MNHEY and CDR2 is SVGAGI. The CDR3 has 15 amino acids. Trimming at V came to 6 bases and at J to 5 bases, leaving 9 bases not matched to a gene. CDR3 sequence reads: CASSPESGGYQPQHF. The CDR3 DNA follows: TGTGCCAGCAGCCCCGAATCAGGGGGCTATCAGCCCCAGCATTTT.

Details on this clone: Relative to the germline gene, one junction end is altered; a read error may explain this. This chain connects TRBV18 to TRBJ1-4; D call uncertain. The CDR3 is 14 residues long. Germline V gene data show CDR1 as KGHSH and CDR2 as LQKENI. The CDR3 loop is CASSPQQTNEKLFF. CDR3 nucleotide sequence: TGTGCCAGCTCCCCACAGCAAACTAATGAAAAACTGTTTTTT.

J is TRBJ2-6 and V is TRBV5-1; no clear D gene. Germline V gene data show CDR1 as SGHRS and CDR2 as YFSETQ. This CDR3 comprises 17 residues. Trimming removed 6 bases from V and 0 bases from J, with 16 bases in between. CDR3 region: CASTYSRPFSGANVLTF. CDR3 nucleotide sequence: TGCGCCAGCACGTACAGCCGCCCCTTCTCTGGGGCCAACGTCCTGACTTTC.

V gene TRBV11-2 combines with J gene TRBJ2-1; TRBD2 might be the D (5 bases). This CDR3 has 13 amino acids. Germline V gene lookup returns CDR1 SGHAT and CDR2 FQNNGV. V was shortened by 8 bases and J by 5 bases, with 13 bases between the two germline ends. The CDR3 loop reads CASFRLANNEQFF. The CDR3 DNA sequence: TGTGCCAGCTTTCGGCTAGCTAACAATGAGCAGTTCTTC.

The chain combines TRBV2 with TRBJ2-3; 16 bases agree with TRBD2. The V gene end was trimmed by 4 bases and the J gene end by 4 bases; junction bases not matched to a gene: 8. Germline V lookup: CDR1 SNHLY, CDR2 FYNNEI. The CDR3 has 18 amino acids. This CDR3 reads CASSVSGTSGGAADTQYF. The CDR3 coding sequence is TGTGCCAGCAGTGTTTCCGGGACTAGCGGGGGGGCAGCAGATACGCAGTATTTT.

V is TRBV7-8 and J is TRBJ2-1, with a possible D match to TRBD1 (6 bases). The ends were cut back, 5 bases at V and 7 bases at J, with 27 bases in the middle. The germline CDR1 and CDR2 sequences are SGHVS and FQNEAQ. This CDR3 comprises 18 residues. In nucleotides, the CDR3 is TGTGCCAGCAGCACCCCCCGGACAGCGATGTCAGTCCGGAATGAGCAGTTCTTC. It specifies CASSTPRTAMSVRNEQFF.

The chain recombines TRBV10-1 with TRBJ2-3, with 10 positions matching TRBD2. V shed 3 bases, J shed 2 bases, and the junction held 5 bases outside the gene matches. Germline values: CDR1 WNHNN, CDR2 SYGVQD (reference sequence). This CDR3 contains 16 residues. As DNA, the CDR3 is TGCGCCAGCAGTGACCTAGCGGGGGCTCCCACAGATACGCAGTATTTT. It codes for CASSDLAGAPTDTQYF.

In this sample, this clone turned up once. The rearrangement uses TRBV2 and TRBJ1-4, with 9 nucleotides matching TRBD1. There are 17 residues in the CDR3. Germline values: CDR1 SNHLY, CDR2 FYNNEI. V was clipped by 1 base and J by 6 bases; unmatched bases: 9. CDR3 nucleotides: TGTGCCAGCAGTGAAGGGACAGGGGCCAACTGGGATGAAAAACTGTTTTTT. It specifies CASSEGTGANWDEKLFF.

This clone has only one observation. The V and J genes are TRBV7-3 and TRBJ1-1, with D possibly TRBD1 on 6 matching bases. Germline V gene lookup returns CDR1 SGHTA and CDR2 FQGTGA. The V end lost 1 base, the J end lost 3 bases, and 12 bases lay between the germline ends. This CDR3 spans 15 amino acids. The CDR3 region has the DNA TGTGCCAGCAGCTTAATTGGGGGGGCGTACACTGAAGCTTTCTTT. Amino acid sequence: CASSLIGGAYTEAFF.